The T cell receptor beta chain described here comes from a study of control samples from healthy donors and cancer patients. The method was immunoSEQ multiplex PCR; TCRdb's version includes in-frame clones alone and lacks a portion of them. The table records 95,000 to 130,000 clones, more than 80% of them present only once. Trimming stripped 3 bases from V and 6 bases from J, with 9 bases between. Germline CDR1 LNHDA, CDR2 SQIVND (reference sequence). The CDR3 contains 13 residues. The origin of this receptor is a woman in her fifties or sixties with colorectal cancer. The chain couples TRBV19 to TRBJ1-5; D is unclear. The material sequenced was PBMCs. CDR3 sequence (DNA): TGTGCCAGTAGTATGATACGGGGTCAGCCCCAGCATTTT. It translates to CASSMIRGQPQHF.